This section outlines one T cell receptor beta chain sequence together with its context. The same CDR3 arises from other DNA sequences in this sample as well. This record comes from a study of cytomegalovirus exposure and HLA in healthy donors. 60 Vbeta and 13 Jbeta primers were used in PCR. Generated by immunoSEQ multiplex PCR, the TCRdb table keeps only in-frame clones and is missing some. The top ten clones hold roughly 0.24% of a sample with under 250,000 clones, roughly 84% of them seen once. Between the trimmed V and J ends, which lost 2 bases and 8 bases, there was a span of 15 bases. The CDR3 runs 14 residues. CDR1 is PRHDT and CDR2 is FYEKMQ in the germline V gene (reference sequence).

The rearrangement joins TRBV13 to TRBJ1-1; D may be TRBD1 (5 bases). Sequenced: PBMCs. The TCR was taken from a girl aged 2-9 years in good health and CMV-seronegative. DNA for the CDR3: TGTGCCAGCAGCTTAAGGAACAGTCGGGGGGAAGCTTTCTTT. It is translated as CASSLRNSRGEAFF.